This is a list of T cell receptor beta chains from one sample in a study of neurological immune-mediated disorders. TCRdb reprocessed the 5' RACE reads with MiXCR, giving one entry per CDR3 protein. The sample holds over 35,000 distinct CDR3 sequences, around 2.5% seen once. Sequenced material: PBMCs. Every receptor here comes from a middle-aged man with multiple sclerosis. Both conserved end residues are part of each CDR3. D genes are given only for firm matches. Sizes are listed as how often the clone was seen (once, few, many) or a class if it is expanded.

abundance: many; v_gene: TRBV7-2; j_gene: TRBJ2-5; d_gene: -; CDR3aa: CASSSVAGWQETQYF; CDR3nt: TGTGCCAGCAGCTCTGTGGCGGGGTGGCAAGAGACCCAGTACTTC
abundance: many; v_gene: TRBV5-1; j_gene: TRBJ2-6; d_gene: TRBD2; CDR3aa: CASSQRGDSGANVLTF; CDR3nt: TGCGCCAGCAGCCAACGGGGGGACTCTGGGGCCAACGTCCTGACTTTC
abundance: many; v_gene: TRBV7-9; j_gene: TRBJ2-3; d_gene: TRBD2; CDR3aa: CASSPRRGKSTDTQYF; CDR3nt: TGTGCCAGCAGCCCACGGCGGGGGAAAAGCACAGATACGCAGTATTTT
abundance: many; v_gene: TRBV7-2; j_gene: TRBJ1-5; d_gene: -; CDR3aa: CASSLAGSPQPQHF; CDR3nt: TGTGCCAGCAGCTTAGCAGGCTCCCCCCAGCCCCAGCATTTT
abundance: many; v_gene: TRBV12-3/TRBV12-4; j_gene: TRBJ1-5; d_gene: -; CDR3aa: CASSLSDQPQHF; CDR3nt: TGTGCCAGCAGTCTCAGTGATCAGCCCCAGCATTTT
abundance: many; v_gene: TRBV10-3; j_gene: TRBJ2-3; d_gene: -; CDR3aa: CAIRGDSTDTQYF; CDR3nt: TGTGCCATCAGGGGGGACTCCACAGATACGCAGTATTTT
abundance: many; v_gene: TRBV15; j_gene: TRBJ2-1; d_gene: TRBD1; CDR3aa: CATSRDRGRNEQFF; CDR3nt: TGTGCCACCAGCAGGGACAGGGGGCGAAATGAGCAGTTCTTC
abundance: many; v_gene: TRBV7-2; j_gene: TRBJ2-7; d_gene: -; CDR3aa: CASSLGLSYEQYF; CDR3nt: TGTGCCAGCAGCCTGGGACTCTCCTACGAGCAGTACTTC
abundance: many; v_gene: TRBV27; j_gene: TRBJ2-3; d_gene: -; CDR3aa: CASRTGAANTQYF; CDR3nt: TGTGCCAGTAGGACGGGGGCGGCGAATACGCAGTATTTT
abundance: many; v_gene: TRBV7-9; j_gene: TRBJ2-3; d_gene: -; CDR3aa: CASSLERTKSTDTQYF; CDR3nt: TGTGCCAGCAGCTTAGAGAGGACTAAAAGCACAGATACGCAGTATTTT